The text below deals with one T cell receptor (beta chain). What antigen it recognizes has not been identified. No quality values exist for individual bases; no much larger clone is one base distant. These data originate in a study of identical twins (dated by TCRdb to about 2016). Describing the broader study: To test whether fetal clonotypes persist, the study used deep sequencing on TCR alpha and beta repertoires from monozygotic twins, unrelated adults of various ages, and cord blood. To rule out contamination, the twin experiments were replicated at different times with different library preparation protocols. Broader findings and caveats from the paper: Zero-insertion analyses could be partly confounded by invariant T cells such as MAIT and iNKT, though diverse VJ usage argued against such confounding for most clonotypes. In monozygotic twins, out-of-frame TCR alpha sharing was systematically underestimated by recombination models, although the models agreed with sharing between unrelated individuals. Because the same donors could not be followed over many years, conclusions were based on cross-sectional statistical analysis. Compared with coincidental sharing between unrelated individuals, an excess of low generation-probability sequences was observed among out-of-frame TCR alpha sequences shared between twins. Excess twin sharing in beta out-of-frame sequences was weaker because fewer shared sequences lowered the signal-to-noise ratio. Fewer insertions were carried by abundant cord blood beta clonotypes; a weaker similar trend was observed in young adult naive repertoires, while no such trend was observed in memory repertoires.

Library method: 5' RACE. The run used an Illumina HiSeq 2000. A universal primer binding site was added through template switching, and the final cDNA carried a unique molecular identifier so that TCR cDNA molecules could be counted accurately. First-strand cDNA for TCR alpha and beta chains was synthesized from specific primers in the conserved constant-segment region. To control for contamination, each cDNA library was double barcoded with a SMART-Mk sample barcode plus Illumina barcodes. Two successive PCR steps introduced TruSeq adapter sequences along with Illumina sample barcodes. The TCR alpha and beta cDNA libraries were sequenced on the Illumina HiSeq platform using custom primers. On the study's bioinformatics: MiGEC was used to process raw reads and extract unique molecular identifiers, and MiXCR was used to find CDR3 positions. Recombination models were inferred per individual with the repgenHMM and IGoR tools using an EM algorithm. Shared clonotype analysis was performed with the tcR package in R, normalizing sharing by the product of cloneset sizes. Out-of-frame nonproductive sequences were analyzed to study raw recombination free of thymic and clonal selection effects. TCRdb handled the public reads itself, with Q25 trimming in fastp and clone calling in MiXCR, and kept productive beta chains. CDR3 protein duplicates are merged, each entry listing the most common genes and DNA. These V and J calls are TCRdb output, not the study's own analysis. The sample table contains about 890,000 distinct CDR3 sequences; only one count was recorded for about 12% of them. 1.5% to 2% of the sample is held by the ten biggest clonotypes.

All donors were healthy Caucasians. The twin cohort comprised three pairs of female monozygotic twins, all aged roughly 18 to 30 years. The RNA used for TCR libraries was isolated from peripheral blood mononuclear cells. The same sample was also studied in work on yellow fever vaccine responses in identical twins. As described in the second report: The authors reported that the T cell response to vaccination in identical twins appeared partly convergent and partly personalized. In the study, vaccine-responding T cell clones were precisely tracked in identical twins.

This receptor was taken from a young woman in good health. The sequencing sample was made of PBMCs.

The CDR3 region has the sequence CASSLGGERGAYNEQFF. The DNA reads TGTGCCAGCAGTTTAGGGGGGGAGCGGGGGGCTTACAATGAGCAGTTCTTC. The sequence is built from TRBV12-3 or TRBV12-4 and TRBJ2-1; 9 central nucleotides agree with TRBD2. Germline trimming amounts to 1 base on V and 4 bases on J, with 8 as the count of junction bases outside the gene matches. The CDR3 goes from the cysteine to the phenylalanine over 17 residues. This entry keeps only the CDR3 DNA: 51 bases, framed from base 1.